This T cell receptor (beta chain) stems from a study of human T cells and chemical hapten exposure. Across the study: Skin on the upper inner arm, approximately 2 cm by approximately 2 cm in size, was sensitized with 2% DPC.

There are many counts of this clonotype. V was clipped by 5 bases and J by 8 bases, with 13 bases between them. Germline V gene sequence: CDR1 SGHTA, CDR2 FQGNSA. The CDR3 loop spans 14 amino acids. The time point here: pre-sensitization, week 0. Treatment: therapeutic diphenylcyclopropenone sensitization with weekly scalp DPC. Patches went on only after blood had been drawn each time. Participating donors were patients with alopecia, aged 18 to 70 years, considered appropriate candidates for DPC. TCRdb fed the RACE reads into MiXCR, producing one record per CDR3 protein. The profile shows some 74,000 distinct CDR3 sequences, less than 15% of them singletons.

The rearrangement uses TRBV7-2 and TRBJ1-6; D possibly corresponds to TRBD1 (6 bases). Here the sequenced sample was whole blood, taken in connection with sensitization to the hapten diphenylcyclopropenone (DPC). The TCR originated in a woman in her forties or fifties with alopecia areata. Some clones in this sample may be carry-over from other donors' samples. The CDR3 loop is CASSGQLNYSPLHF. DNA for the CDR3: TGTGCCAGCAGCGGACAGTTAAACTATTCACCCCTCCACTTT.